This T cell receptor (beta chain) originates from a study of cytomegalovirus exposure and HLA in healthy donors. With 60 Vbeta and 13 Jbeta primers, the PCR was carried out. Method: immunoSEQ multiplex PCR; TCRdb's copy keeps in-frame clones and lacks some. The sample gives roughly 120,000 clones, over 60% of which show up once; about 6% is in the top ten. This CDR3 is built from 13 residues. CDR1 MNHEY and CDR2 SVGAGI come from the germline V gene. J was trimmed by 4 bases and V by 6 bases; bases with no gene match: 3. This sequence was found in a man younger than 35 in good health and CMV-seropositive. The sequencing sample was made of PBMCs. This sequence joins TRBV6-5 and TRBJ1-3; 7 positions agree with TRBD1. The CDR3 protein is CASSRQGGNTIYF. Here the CDR3 DNA reads TGTGCCAGCAGCAGACAGGGAGGAAACACCATATATTTT.